These 19 T cell receptor beta chains were all obtained from the same sample, sequenced in a study of blood T cell repertoires in COVID-19. Produced via immunoSEQ multiplex PCR; TCRdb's table is partial and in-frame only. The sample consists of some 220,000 clones, 83% of them appearing once. Sequenced: peripheral blood. Every receptor here comes from a woman aged 25-40 years with COVID-19, enrolled during active disease.

This clone has only a few counts. The chain employs TRBV11-2 and TRBJ1-3; D perhaps matches TRBD1 (6 bases). Germline values: CDR1 SGHAT, CDR2 FQNNGV. The CDR3 has 15 amino acids. The V end lost 5 bases, the J end lost 2 bases, and 13 bases lay between the germline ends. CDR3 bases: TGTGCCAGCAGCACCGGACAGTTACCTGGAAACACCATATATTTT. Amino acid sequence: CASSTGQLPGNTIYF.

The chain has TRBV6-1 and TRBJ2-4; TRBD1 is a possible D gene (6 bases). Trimming pared 3 bases from V and 8 bases from J, leaving 14 bases between. Germline loops: CDR1 MNHNS, CDR2 SASEGT. The CDR3 runs to 14 residues. CDR3 coding DNA: TGTGCCAGCAGTGAGGGGGCTGGAGGAGACATTCAGTACTTC. This gives the protein CASSEGAGGDIQYF.

V and J are TRBV24-1 and TRBJ2-3, with D perhaps TRBD2 (6 bases). In germline, CDR1 is KGHDR, CDR2 SFDVKD. Trimming took off 4 bases at V and 2 bases at J, with 9 bases between the two ends. CDR3 length equals 14 residues. The CDR3 DNA is TGTGCCACCAGTGAGGGACTTTACACAGATACGCAGTATTTT. Protein sequence: CATSEGLYTDTQYF.

The chain carries TRBV5-1 and TRBJ2-7, with 7 bases lining up with TRBD1. Germline V gives CDR1 SGHRS, CDR2 YFSETQ. The CDR3 extends over 13 amino acids. Unmatched junction bases numbered 5, after V lost 0 bases and J lost 8 bases. Here the CDR3 reads CASSLDRGNKQYF. CDR3 sequence (DNA): TGCGCCAGCAGCTTGGACAGGGGAAACAAGCAGTACTTC.

This clone was seen just once. V gene TRBV5-4 combines with J gene TRBJ1-1, with TRBD1 matching over 8 bases. The trim removed 1 base at V and 1 base at J, leaving 3 bases unmatched. The CDR3 has 15 residues. Germline CDR1 is SGHNT and CDR2 is YYREEE (reference sequence). As DNA, the CDR3 is TGTGCCAGCAGCTTGAGACAGGGGACGAACACTGAAGCTTTCTTT. Translated: CASSLRQGTNTEAFF.

The chain recombines TRBV30 with TRBJ2-7, with TRBD1 identical over 9 bases. The CDR3 is 14 residues long. Germline-derived CDR1 and CDR2 are GTSNPN and SVGIG (reference sequence). V shed 4 bases and J 2 bases; nucleotides not matched to a gene: 6. CDR3 in DNA: TGTGCCTGGACGAGGGGGACAGGGACCTACGAGCAGTACTTC. Translated, it gives CAWTRGTGTYEQYF.

The V gene is TRBV14, the J gene TRBJ2-3; TRBD2 matches at 9 bases. Per the germline V gene, CDR1 is SGHDN and CDR2 is FVKESK. The CDR3 is 17 amino acids. V lost 2 bases to trimming and J lost 2 bases; unmatched junction nucleotides: 8. The CDR3 region is CASSQTASGTNTDTQYF. CDR3 sequence (DNA): TGTGCCAGCAGCCAAACGGCTAGCGGGACCAACACAGATACGCAGTATTTT.

The J gene is TRBJ1-1, the V gene TRBV19; D not certain. CDR1 is LNHDA, CDR2 SQIVND, per germline (reference sequence). The CDR3 runs 13 residues. The V end lost 8 bases, the J end lost 1 base, and 11 bases lay between the germline ends. The CDR3 sequence: CASSPLGNTEAFF. DNA of the CDR3: TGTGCCAGTTCCCCCCTAGGGAACACTGAAGCTTTCTTT.

The genes are TRBV4-2 and TRBJ1-1; TRBD1 matches at 8 bases. Losses at the gene ends were 4 bases for V and 5 bases for J; bases not matched to a gene: 15. CDR1 and CDR2 from the germline V gene are LGHNA and YNFKEQ. This CDR3 region has 17 residues. The CDR3 DNA follows: TGTGCCAGCAGCCGAGAAGCTACCGGACAGGGATTGACTGAAGCTTTCTTT. Translating it yields CASSREATGQGLTEAFF.

The chain couples TRBV9 to TRBJ2-1; 12 bases align to TRBD2. The CDR3 has 18 amino acids. Trimming took 3 bases from V and 5 from J; bases not matched to a gene: 12. Germline V gives CDR1 SGDLS, CDR2 YYNGEE. CDR3 in amino acids: CASSAHRILAGGNNEQFF. The CDR3 nucleotides are TGTGCCAGCAGCGCGCATCGAATACTAGCGGGGGGAAACAATGAGCAGTTCTTC.

The genes are TRBV6-6 and TRBJ1-5; maybe TRBD1 (5 bases). Trimming left V 7 bases short and J 5 bases short, with 15 bases between. Germline lookup yields CDR1 MNHNY and CDR2 SVGAGI (reference sequence). The CDR3 has 14 amino acids. DNA for the CDR3: TGTGCCAGCAATCGCTCGGGGGATGATCAGCCCCAGCATTTT. This gives the protein CASNRSGDDQPQHF.

This chain uses TRBV4-1 with TRBJ2-1, with 9 bases identical to TRBD2. The CDR3 sequence is 16 residues long. The V segment lost 3 bases and the J segment 1 base; nucleotides outside the gene matches: 4. Per germline, CDR1 MGHRA and CDR2 YSYEKL. The CDR3 bases are TGCGCCAGCAGCCATTTTAGCGGGAGATCCTACAATGAGCAGTTCTTC. It translates to CASSHFSGRSYNEQFF.

This clone was detected only once. The chain recombines TRBV6-1 with TRBJ2-7, with TRBD1 matching 10 bases. CDR1 MNHNS and CDR2 SASEGT come from the germline V gene. Trimming took 5 bases from V and 4 from J; bases not matched to a gene: 5. This CDR3 has 14 amino acids. In DNA, the CDR3 is TGTGCCAGCAGTAAGGACAGGGGGATGTACGAGCAGTACTTC. Amino acid sequence: CASSKDRGMYEQYF.

The V call is TRBV7-6, the J call TRBJ1-1, with 9 positions matching TRBD1. The CDR3 is 12 amino acids. V lost 5 bases to trimming and J lost 7 bases; unmatched junction nucleotides: 2. Germline V gene data show CDR1 as SGHVS and CDR2 as FNYEAQ. The CDR3 reads CASSTGQGEAFF. CDR3 in DNA: TGTGCCAGCAGCACGGGACAGGGTGAAGCTTTCTTT. The full variable domain, in which reference TRBV7-6 and TRBJ1-1 provide the parts outside the CDR3, is GAGVSQSPRYKVTKRGQDVALRCDPISGHVSLYWYRQALGQGPEFLTYFNYEAQQDKSGLPNDRFSAERPEGSISTLTIQRTEQRDSAMYRCASSTGQGEAFFGQGTRLTVV.

The rearrangement links TRBV7-2 to TRBJ2-3; tentative D call: TRBD2 (6 bases). The CDR3 has 14 residues. Trimming took off 1 base at V and 2 bases at J, with 7 bases between the two ends. From germline, CDR1 is SGHTA and CDR2 FQGNSA. The CDR3 here is CASSLGGNTDTQYF. CDR3 DNA sequence: TGTGCCAGCAGCTTAGGCGGGAACACAGATACGCAGTATTTT.

The chain has TRBV7-3 and TRBJ2-7; the match to TRBD2 covers 10 bases. This CDR3 region has 13 residues. Germline values: CDR1 SGHTA, CDR2 FQGTGA. The ends lost 1 base at V and 12 bases at J; junction bases unmatched: 6. CDR3 in DNA: TGTGCCAGCAGCTTAAACAGCGGGGGGGCTAGGTACTTC. It encodes CASSLNSGGARYF.

The chain couples TRBV19 to TRBJ2-7, with 10 bases aligning to TRBD1. The germline V gene has CDR1 LNHDA and CDR2 SQIVND (reference sequence). After removal of 5 bases from V and 7 bases from J, the junction contained 11 bases not matched to a gene. The CDR3 loop spans 15 amino acids. The CDR3: CASSPRQGARYEQYF. The CDR3 coding sequence is TGTGCCAGTAGTCCCCGACAGGGGGCGCGTTATGAGCAGTACTTC.

The chain employs TRBV6-5 and TRBJ2-7; D might be TRBD1 (5 bases). V was pared by 5 bases and J by 3 bases, with 17 bases between. Germline CDR1 is MNHEY and CDR2 is SVGAGI. This CDR3 is built from 15 residues. CDR3 sequence: CASSPTFQGSYEQYF. Written as DNA, the CDR3 is TGTGCCAGCAGTCCTACCTTTCAGGGTAGCTACGAGCAGTACTTC.

The chain couples TRBV11-2 to TRBJ2-7, with 9 nucleotides matching TRBD2. Germline trimming cut 4 bases from V and 3 bases from J; bases unmatched to any gene: 4. The germline CDR1 and CDR2 sequences are SGHAT and FQNNGV. The CDR3 runs 14 residues. This CDR3 is CASSSSSGIYEQYF. DNA for the CDR3: TGTGCCAGCAGCTCCTCTAGCGGGATCTACGAGCAGTACTTC.